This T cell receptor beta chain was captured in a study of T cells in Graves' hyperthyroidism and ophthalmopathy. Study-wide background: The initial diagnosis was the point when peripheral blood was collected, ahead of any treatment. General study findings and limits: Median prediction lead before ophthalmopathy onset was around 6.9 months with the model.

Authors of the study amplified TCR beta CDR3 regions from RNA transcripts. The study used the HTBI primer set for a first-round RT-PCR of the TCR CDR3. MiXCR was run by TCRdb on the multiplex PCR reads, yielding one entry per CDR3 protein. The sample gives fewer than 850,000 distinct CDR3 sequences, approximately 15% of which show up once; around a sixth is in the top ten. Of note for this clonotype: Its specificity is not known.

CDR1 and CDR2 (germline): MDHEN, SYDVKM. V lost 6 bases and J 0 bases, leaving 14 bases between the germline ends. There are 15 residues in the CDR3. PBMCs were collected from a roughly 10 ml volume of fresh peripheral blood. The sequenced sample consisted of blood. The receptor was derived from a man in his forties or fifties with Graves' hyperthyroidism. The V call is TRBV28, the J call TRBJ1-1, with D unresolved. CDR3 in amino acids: CASSPHTYMNTEAFF. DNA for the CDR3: TGTGCCAGCAGCCCTCATACATACATGAACACTGAAGCTTTCTTT.